This TCR beta chain came from a study of control samples from healthy donors and cancer patients. The ends were cut back, 6 bases at V and 1 base at J, with 11 bases in the middle. Germline CDR1 LNHNV, CDR2 YYDKDF (reference sequence). The CDR3 length is 14 residues. Clones were read by immunoSEQ multiplex PCR, and TCRdb kept only the in-frame ones, dropping some. The profile shows approximately 85,000 clones, about 89% of them singletons. The chain employs TRBV15 and TRBJ2-3, with D tentatively TRBD1 (6 bases). The sequence was obtained from a woman aged 60-75 years in good health. The sample comprised blood. CDR3 nucleotides: TGTGCCACCAGAAGGGGGATTGGCACAGATACGCAGTATTTT. Its translation is CATRRGIGTDTQYF.